Here is one T cell receptor (beta chain) with its context. V lost 4 bases, J lost 14 bases, and 8 bases stayed unmatched. The CDR3 runs 11 residues. From germline, CDR1 is SGHNT and CDR2 YYREEE (reference sequence). This specimen belongs to a study of blood T cell repertoires in COVID-19. Study-level background: Italy, Spain and the United States were the sources of the convalescent and acute COVID-19 samples. PBMCs, B-cell-depleted T cells, or T cells provided the cDNA or gDNA that made up the material.

Original data processing: Estimation of nucleated cell counts was performed using reference gene primer amplification. This table comes from immunoSEQ multiplex PCR, and its TCRdb copy is limited to in-frame clones, with some not included. The V and J calls and clone size come from that table; D and trimming were worked out from the DNA. The profile shows 25,000 to 35,000 clones, roughly 90% of them singletons. Sequencing input: peripheral blood. The TCR comes from a woman in her thirties or forties with active or convalescent COVID-19. The genes are TRBV5-4 and TRBJ1-1; TRBD1 matches at 7 bases. The CDR3 coding sequence is TGTGCCAGCAGCCTGGGGGACAGTCGCTTCTTT. Translation: CASSLGDSRFF.